These T cell receptor beta chains were read from a single sample in a study of T cells after posttransplantation cyclophosphamide. TCRdb's copy holds only in-frame clones and misses some; the assay was immunoSEQ multiplex PCR. Here the sample spans 3,000 to 4,000 clones, approximately 85% being singletons. The input for sequencing was PBMCs, taken after allogeneic stem cell transplant with posttransplant cyclophosphamide. The receptors were gathered from a female patient in her 50s who received an allogeneic stem cell transplant from an unrelated donor, was CMV-positive, and had acute and chronic GVHD. Some T cells could come from the graft donor. Each CDR3 is given with its conserved first and last residue. The D gene is left open where the match is weak. The listing skips clone size in some rows; elsewhere it reads once, few, many or a size class.

-	TRBV6-5	TRBD1	TRBJ1-5	CASRRTGDNQPQHF	TGTGCCAGCAGACGGACAGGGGACAATCAGCCCCAGCATTTT
-	TRBV6-5	-	TRBJ1-5	CASSPDSWGNQPQHF	TGTGCCAGCAGCCCGGACAGCTGGGGCAATCAGCCCCAGCATTTT
-	TRBV4-1	-	TRBJ2-7	CASRVNNEQYF	TGCGCCAGCAGAGTCAACAACGAGCAGTACTTC
-	TRBV2	TRBD1	TRBJ1-3	CASSQGVLGNTIYF	TGTGCCAGTTCACAGGGGGTTTTGGGAAACACCATATATTTT
-	TRBV6-4	TRBD2	TRBJ2-5	CASTPGLAGGWKTQYF	TGTGCCAGCACCCCGGGACTAGCGGGGGGGTGGAAGACCCAGTACTTC
-	TRBV2	TRBD2	TRBJ2-3	CASTTSGGTDTQYF	TGTGCCAGTACGACTAGCGGGGGCACAGATACGCAGTATTTT
-	TRBV2	-	TRBJ2-7	CASSGSRMGEQYF	TGTGCCAGCAGTGGAAGCAGGATGGGCGAGCAGTACTTC
few	TRBV28	-	TRBJ2-1	CASSSRWVADSSYNEQFF	TGTGCCAGCAGTTCTCGCTGGGTAGCGGATAGCTCCTACAATGAGCAGTTCTTC
-	TRBV2	-	TRBJ2-2	CASSDLRTGELFF	TGTGCCAGCAGTGATTTGCGCACCGGGGAGCTGTTTTTT
-	TRBV7-2	TRBD2	TRBJ2-3	CASSLEAGTSYTDTQYF	TGTGCCAGCAGCTTAGAGGCAGGGACTAGCTACACAGATACGCAGTATTTT
once	TRBV6-7	-	TRBJ2-7	CASSCVRSSYEQYF	TGTGCCAGCAGTTGCGTTAGGAGCTCCTACGAGCAGTACTTC
-	TRBV6-5	-	TRBJ2-7	CASSLSSGAPYEQYF	TGTGCCAGCAGTCTCTCCAGCGGTGCTCCCTACGAGCAGTACTTC
-	TRBV4-1	-	TRBJ2-7	CASSQGTAAYEQYF	TGCGCCAGCAGCCAAGGCACAGCGGCCTACGAGCAGTACTTC
-	TRBV4-2	-	TRBJ2-6	CASSPRVSGANVLTF	TGTGCCAGCAGCCCCCGGGTGTCTGGGGCCAACGTCCTGACTTTC
-	TRBV7-8	TRBD2	TRBJ2-5	CASSLAPSGGQETQYF	TGTGCCAGCAGCTTAGCGCCCAGCGGGGGGCAAGAGACCCAGTACTTC
few	TRBV9	-	TRBJ2-5	CASSVGGRGETQYF	TGTGCCAGCAGCGTAGGAGGGAGAGGAGAGACCCAGTACTTC
-	TRBV28	TRBD1	TRBJ1-5	CASLRQGAARQPQHF	TGTGCCAGCCTCCGACAGGGTGCGGCTCGTCAGCCCCAGCATTTT
-	TRBV30	-	TRBJ2-2	CAWSVGDTGELFF	TGTGCCTGGAGTGTAGGGGACACCGGGGAGCTGTTTTTT
-	TRBV2	-	TRBJ2-3	CAFQEGQRTSTDTQYF	TGTGCCTTCCAGGAGGGACAGAGAACTAGCACAGATACGCAGTATTTT
-	TRBV19	TRBD2	TRBJ2-1	CASSMTGLAYNEQFF	TGTGCCAGTAGTATGACGGGACTAGCATACAATGAGCAGTTCTTC
-	TRBV2	TRBD2	TRBJ2-3	CASSLLAGVSDTQYF	TGTGCCAGCAGTTTACTAGCGGGAGTTTCAGATACGCAGTATTTT
-	TRBV6-1	-	TRBJ2-7	CASSKGQEYIHEQYF	TGTGCCAGCAGTAAAGGACAAGAGTATATCCACGAGCAGTACTTC
-	TRBV2	TRBD1	TRBJ2-7	CATLPEKAIRQGEQYF	TGTGCCACCCTTCCCGAAAAGGCCATACGACAGGGCGAGCAGTACTTC
-	TRBV11-2	TRBD1	TRBJ1-1	CASRIGQGQNTEAFF	TGTGCCAGCCGAATCGGACAGGGGCAGAACACTGAAGCTTTCTTT
-	TRBV2	-	TRBJ1-2	CAGNREYGYTF	TGTGCCGGCAACAGGGAATATGGCTACACCTTC
once	TRBV15	-	TRBJ1-5	CATSRDQIGYQPQHF	TGTGCCACCAGCAGAGATCAGATCGGGTATCAGCCCCAGCATTTT
-	TRBV28	-	TRBJ1-2	CASSLSGSNYGYTF	TGTGCCAGCAGTTTATCGGGTTCCAACTATGGCTACACCTTC
-	TRBV28	-	TRBJ1-5	CASSDKGEGSNQPQHF	TGTGCCAGCAGCGATAAAGGGGAAGGGAGCAATCAGCCCCAGCATTTT
-	TRBV7-6	TRBD2	TRBJ2-7	CASSLGGSGGKYF	TGTGCCAGCAGCTTAGGGGGTAGCGGGGGAAAGTACTTC
-	TRBV19	TRBD1	TRBJ1-6	CASSSPGQGYNSPLHF	TGTGCCAGTAGTTCTCCGGGACAGGGGTATAATTCACCCCTCCACTTT
-	TRBV5-4	TRBD1	TRBJ1-4	CASSRDRATNEKLFF	TGTGCCAGCAGCAGGGACAGGGCAACTAATGAAAAACTGTTTTTT
-	TRBV7-3	TRBD1	TRBJ2-1	CASSLPTGAVNEQFF	TGTGCCAGCAGCCTACCGACAGGGGCGGTCAATGAGCAGTTCTTC
-	TRBV2	-	TRBJ2-7	CASSAERYEQYF	TGTGCCAGCAGCGCGGAGCGCTACGAGCAGTACTTC
once	TRBV6-5	TRBD1	TRBJ2-7	CASSPDREFYEQYF	TGTGCCAGCAGTCCGGACAGGGAGTTTTACGAGCAGTACTTC
-	TRBV30	-	TRBJ1-4	CAWSVGVTNEKLFF	TGTGCCTGGAGTGTAGGGGTAACTAATGAAAAACTGTTTTTT
-	TRBV19	-	TRBJ2-2	CASSIGGGRNTGELFF	TGTGCCAGTAGTATAGGGGGGGGCCGGAACACCGGGGAGCTGTTTTTT
-	TRBV5-4	TRBD2	TRBJ2-3	CASSTSGGAETDTQYF	TGTGCCAGCAGCACTAGCGGGGGGGCCGAAACAGATACGCAGTATTTT